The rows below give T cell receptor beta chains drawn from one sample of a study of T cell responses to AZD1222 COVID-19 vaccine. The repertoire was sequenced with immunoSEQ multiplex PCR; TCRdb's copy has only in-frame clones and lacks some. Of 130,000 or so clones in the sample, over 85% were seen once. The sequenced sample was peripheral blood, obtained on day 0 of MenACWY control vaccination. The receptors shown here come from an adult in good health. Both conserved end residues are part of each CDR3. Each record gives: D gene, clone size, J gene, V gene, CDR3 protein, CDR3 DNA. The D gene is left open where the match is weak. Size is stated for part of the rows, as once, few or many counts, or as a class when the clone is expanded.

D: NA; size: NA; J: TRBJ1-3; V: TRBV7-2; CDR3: CASSQIGGSGNTIYF; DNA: TGTGCCAGCAGCCAGATTGGGGGCTCTGGAAACACCATATATTTT
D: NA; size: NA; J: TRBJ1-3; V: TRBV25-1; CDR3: CASRPPGVGGNTIYF; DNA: TGTGCCAGCAGACCTCCGGGAGTTGGTGGAAACACCATATATTTT
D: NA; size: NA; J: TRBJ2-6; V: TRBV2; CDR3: CASSWGTSGANVLTF; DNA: TGTGCCAGCAGTTGGGGGACCTCTGGGGCCAACGTCCTGACTTTC
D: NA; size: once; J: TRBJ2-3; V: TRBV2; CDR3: CATGGGPTDTQYF; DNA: TGTGCCACTGGGGGGGGCCCCACAGATACGCAGTATTTT
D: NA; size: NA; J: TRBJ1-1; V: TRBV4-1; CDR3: CASSQEKGVKDTEAFF; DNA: TGCGCCAGCAGCCAAGAAAAAGGGGTTAAAGACACTGAAGCTTTCTTT
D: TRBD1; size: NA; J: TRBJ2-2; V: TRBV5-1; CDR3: CASSYGQANTGELFF; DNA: TGCGCCAGCAGCTACGGACAGGCGAACACCGGGGAGCTGTTTTTT
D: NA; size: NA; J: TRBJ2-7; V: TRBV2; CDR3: CASSAAGEQYF; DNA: TGTGCCAGCAGTGCTGCGGGCGAGCAGTACTTC
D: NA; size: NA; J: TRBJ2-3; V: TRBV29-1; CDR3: CSVVGEPTDTQYF; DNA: TGCAGCGTTGTCGGGGAGCCCACAGATACGCAGTATTTT
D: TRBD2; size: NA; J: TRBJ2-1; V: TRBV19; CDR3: CASSASGRAAYNEQFF; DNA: TGTGCCAGTAGTGCTAGCGGGAGGGCCGCCTACAATGAGCAGTTCTTC
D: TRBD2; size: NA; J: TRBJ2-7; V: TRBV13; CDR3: CASSLKGRGVSYEQYF; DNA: TGTGCCAGCAGCTTAAAAGGGAGGGGAGTTTCCTACGAGCAGTACTTC
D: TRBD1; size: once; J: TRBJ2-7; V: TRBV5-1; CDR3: CASSFDRVSTYEQYF; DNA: TGCGCCAGCAGCTTTGACAGGGTTAGTACCTACGAGCAGTACTTC
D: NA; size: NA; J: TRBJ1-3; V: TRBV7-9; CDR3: CASSFILGYGSGNTIYF; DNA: TGTGCCAGCAGCTTTATTCTAGGGTATGGTTCTGGAAACACCATATATTTT
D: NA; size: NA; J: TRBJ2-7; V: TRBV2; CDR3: CASSDPSYEQYF; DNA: TGTGCCAGCAGTGACCCCTCCTACGAGCAGTACTTC
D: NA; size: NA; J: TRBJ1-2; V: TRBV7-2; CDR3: CASSPERRELVRGYTF; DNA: TGTGCCAGCAGCCCCGAGAGGAGAGAGCTCGTGCGTGGCTACACCTTC
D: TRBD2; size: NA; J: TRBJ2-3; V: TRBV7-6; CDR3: CASRRLAGAADTQYF; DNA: TGTGCCAGCAGAAGACTAGCGGGAGCGGCAGATACGCAGTATTTT
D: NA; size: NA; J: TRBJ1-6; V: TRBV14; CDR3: CASNRDNISPLHF; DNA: TGTGCCAGTAACAGGGATAATATTTCACCCCTCCACTTT
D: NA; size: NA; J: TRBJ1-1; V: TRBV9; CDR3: CASSVEDRNTEAFF; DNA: TGTGCCAGCAGCGTAGAGGATCGGAACACTGAAGCTTTCTTT
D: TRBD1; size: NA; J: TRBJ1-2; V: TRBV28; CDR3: CASSIQGAAYGYTF; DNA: TGTGCCAGCAGCATACAGGGGGCGGCCTATGGCTACACCTTC
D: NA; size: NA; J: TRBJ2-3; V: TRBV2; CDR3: CASSRTVGRADTQYF; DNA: TGTGCCAGCAGCAGGACGGTGGGCCGGGCGGATACGCAGTATTTT
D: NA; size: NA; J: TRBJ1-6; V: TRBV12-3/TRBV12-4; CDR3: CASTKDNSPLHF; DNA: TGTGCCAGCACTAAGGATAATTCACCCCTCCACTTT
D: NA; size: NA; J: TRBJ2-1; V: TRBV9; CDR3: CASSVKTETRNSYNEQFF; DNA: TGTGCCAGCAGCGTAAAAACCGAAACTAGGAACTCCTACAATGAGCAGTTCTTC
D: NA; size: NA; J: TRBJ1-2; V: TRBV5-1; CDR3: CASSLEGRGYGYTF; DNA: TGCGCCAGCAGCTTGGAGGGCAGGGGCTATGGCTACACCTTC
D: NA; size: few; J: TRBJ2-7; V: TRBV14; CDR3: CASSQAYEQYF; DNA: TGTGCCAGCAGCCAAGCCTACGAGCAGTACTTC
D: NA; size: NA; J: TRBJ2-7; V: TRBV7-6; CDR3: CASSRGDRSYEQYF; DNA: TGTGCCAGCAGTCGCGGGGACAGATCCTACGAGCAGTACTTC
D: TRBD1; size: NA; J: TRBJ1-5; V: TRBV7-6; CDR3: CASSLGTGLTQPQHF; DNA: TGTGCCAGCAGCCTAGGGACAGGGCTAACCCAGCCCCAGCATTTT
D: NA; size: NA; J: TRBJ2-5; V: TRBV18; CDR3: CASSPPEETQYF; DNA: TGTGCCAGCTCACCACCGGAAGAGACCCAGTACTTC
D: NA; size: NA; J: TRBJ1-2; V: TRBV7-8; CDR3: CASSPLPDRLYGYTF; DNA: TGTGCCAGCAGCCCTCTCCCGGACAGACTCTATGGCTACACCTTC
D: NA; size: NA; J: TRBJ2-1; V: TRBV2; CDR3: CASSRYSRLRGLNEQFF; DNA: TGTGCCAGCAGTAGGTACAGTCGGTTGCGTGGGTTGAATGAGCAGTTCTTC
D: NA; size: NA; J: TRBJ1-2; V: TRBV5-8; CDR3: CASSPGWQGTNYGYTF; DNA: TGTGCCAGCAGCCCTGGATGGCAGGGGACTAACTATGGCTACACCTTC
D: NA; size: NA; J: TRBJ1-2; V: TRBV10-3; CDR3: CAISESGGEGGGYTF; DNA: TGTGCCATCAGTGAGTCTGGCGGGGAAGGAGGTGGCTACACCTTC
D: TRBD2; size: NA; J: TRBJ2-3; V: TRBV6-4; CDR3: CASSDRREAPTDTQYF; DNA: TGTGCCAGCAGTGACCGGCGGGAGGCTCCAACAGATACGCAGTATTTT
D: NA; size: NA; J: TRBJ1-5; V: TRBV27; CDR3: CASSPLLDQPQHF; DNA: TGTGCCAGCAGTCCACTTCTGGATCAGCCCCAGCATTTT
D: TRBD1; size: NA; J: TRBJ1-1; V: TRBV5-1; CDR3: CASSLAYRGRGSGNTEAFF; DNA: TGCGCCAGCAGCTTGGCTTACAGGGGACGGGGGTCGGGGAACACTGAAGCTTTCTTT
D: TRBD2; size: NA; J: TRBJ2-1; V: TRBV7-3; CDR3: CASSLGTSDYNEQFF; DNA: TGTGCCAGCAGCTTAGGGACTAGCGACTACAATGAGCAGTTCTTC
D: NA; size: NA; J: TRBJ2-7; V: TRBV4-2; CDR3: CASSQDRGETYEQYF; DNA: TGTGCCAGCAGCCAAGACAGGGGGGAGACCTACGAGCAGTACTTC
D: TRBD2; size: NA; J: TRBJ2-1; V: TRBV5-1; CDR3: CASSLLGGTSYNEQFF; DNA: TGCGCCAGCAGCTTGTTAGGTGGGACTAGTTATAATGAGCAGTTCTTC
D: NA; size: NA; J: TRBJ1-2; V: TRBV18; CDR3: CASSPQRGAANYGYTF; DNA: TGTGCCAGCTCACCACAGCGAGGGGCAGCTAACTATGGCTACACCTTC
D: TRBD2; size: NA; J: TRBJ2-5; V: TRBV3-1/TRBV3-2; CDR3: CASSERLAGGQETQYF; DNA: TGTGCCAGCAGCGAAAGACTAGCGGGGGGACAAGAGACCCAGTACTTC
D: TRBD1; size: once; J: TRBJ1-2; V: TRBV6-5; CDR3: CASSYEQGYGYTF; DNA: TGTGCCAGCAGTTACGAACAGGGGTATGGCTACACCTTC
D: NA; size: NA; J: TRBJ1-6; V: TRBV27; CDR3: CASSFRENNSPLHF; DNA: TGTGCCAGCAGTTTCCGCGAAAATAATTCACCCCTCCACTTT
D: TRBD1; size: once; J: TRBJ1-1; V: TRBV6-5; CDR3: CASRTGDLHAFF; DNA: TGTGCCAGCAGGACAGGGGACTTGCATGCTTTCTTT
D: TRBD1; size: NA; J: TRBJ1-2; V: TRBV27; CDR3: CASSFSRTGIPSDYGYTF; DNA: TGTGCCAGCAGTTTCTCCCGGACAGGGATTCCGTCGGACTATGGCTACACCTTC
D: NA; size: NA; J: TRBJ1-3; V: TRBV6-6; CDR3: CASSLSEGSGNTIYF; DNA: TGTGCCAGCAGTTTAAGTGAGGGATCTGGAAACACCATATATTTT
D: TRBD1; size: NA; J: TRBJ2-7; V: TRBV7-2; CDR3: CASSLAGITGGYEQYF; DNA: TGTGCCAGCAGCTTAGCCGGGATCACAGGGGGCTACGAGCAGTACTTC
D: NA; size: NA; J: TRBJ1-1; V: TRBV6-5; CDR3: CASGWDTEAFF; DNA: TGTGCCAGCGGGTGGGACACTGAAGCTTTCTTT
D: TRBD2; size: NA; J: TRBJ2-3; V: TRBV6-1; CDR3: CASSEIAGGLTDTQYF; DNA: TGTGCCAGCAGTGAAATAGCGGGAGGACTCACAGATACGCAGTATTTT
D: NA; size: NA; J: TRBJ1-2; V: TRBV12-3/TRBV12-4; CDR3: CASSMDRNYGYTF; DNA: TGTGCCAGCAGTATGGACAGAAACTATGGCTACACCTTC
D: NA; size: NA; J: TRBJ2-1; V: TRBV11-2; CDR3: CASSKEVLQGRFF; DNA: TGTGCCAGCAGCAAAGAGGTTCTCCAGGGTAGGTTCTTC